The 15 T cell receptor beta chains given below trace back to one sample, sequenced in a study of vaccination effects on CD4 cells after COVID-19. Isolating CD4+ T cells followed around nine days of culture. BNT162b2 vaccine or mRNA-1273 vaccine was given to participants in two doses. These TCRs are of unknown antigen specificity. Repertoires were generated with immunoSEQ multiplex PCR, while TCRdb's copy carries only in-frame clones and drops some. The sample yields tens of thousands of clones, around 70% seen once. Sequencing was performed on CD4+ T cells from PBMCs cultured without peptide, taken after COVID-19 vaccination. These receptors all come from a human donor who received a COVID-19 vaccine.

The chain has TRBV5-4 and TRBJ1-2, with a possible D match to TRBD1 (5 bases). The germline V and J ends were trimmed by 4 bases and 0 bases, with 13 bases remaining between them. Germline values: CDR1 SGHNT, CDR2 YYREEE (reference sequence). The CDR3 consists of 15 residues. The CDR3 DNA reads TGTGCCAGCAGCCTAGGAGGGGTATCTAACTATGGCTACACCTTC. Translation gives CASSLGGVSNYGYTF.

J is TRBJ1-5 and V is TRBV4-1; D is possibly TRBD1 (5 bases). From germline, CDR1 is MGHRA and CDR2 YSYEKL. V dropped 1 base and J dropped 7 bases, with 20 bases sitting between them. This CDR3 is built from 17 residues. The CDR3 loop is CASSQAEDGGGRQPQHF. Here the CDR3 DNA reads TGCGCCAGCAGCCAAGCCGAGGACGGGGGGGGAAGACAGCCCCAGCATTTT.

This clone was recorded only once. V and J are TRBV4-2 and TRBJ2-2; D is unclear. There are 13 residues in the CDR3. Looked up from germline, CDR1 is LGHNA and CDR2 is YNFKEQ. Trimming removed 1 base from V and 9 bases from J, with 9 bases in between. This CDR3 is CASSQVGYRELFF. CDR3 in DNA: TGTGCCAGCAGCCAAGTGGGGTACAGGGAGCTGTTTTTT.

This clone has only a few counts. The rearrangement links TRBV2 to TRBJ1-5, with D unresolved. The CDR3 is 14 amino acids. Deletions cut 8 bases from V and 0 bases from J, with 11 bases between. Germline assignment: CDR1 SNHLY and CDR2 FYNNEI. The CDR3 bases are TGTGCCAGCGGGGTTGAGGGTAGCAATCAGCCCCAGCATTTT. Translation: CASGVEGSNQPQHF.

This clone was seen a handful of times. The CDR3 DNA follows: TGTGCCATCAGTGAGTCACAGGGGAGGAACACCTTC. Amino acid sequence: CAISESQGRNTF. This sequence joins TRBV10-3 and TRBJ1-2, with 7 nucleotides matching TRBD1. The CDR3 totals 12 residues. In germline, CDR1 is ENHRY, CDR2 SYGVKD. V was clipped by 0 bases and J by 12 bases; unmatched bases: 4.

The DNA for the CDR3 is TGTGCCAGCAGCTTCTGGACGGATGAAAAACTGTTTTTT. This encodes CASSFWTDEKLFF. The chain combines TRBV5-6 with TRBJ1-4, with unresolved D. Germline V lookup: CDR1 SGHDT, CDR2 YYEEEE. The CDR3 is 13 residues long. V was trimmed by 2 bases and J by 6 bases, leaving 8 bases between them. The full variable domain, its missing parts supplied by reference TRBV5-6 and TRBJ1-4, is DAGVTQSPTHLIKTRGQQVTLRCSPKSGHDTVSWYQQALGQGPQFIFQYYEEEERQRGNFPDRFSGHQFPNYSSELNVNALLLGDSALYLCASSFWTDEKLFFGSGTQLSVL.

This clone was recorded a few times. V gene TRBV11-3 combines with J gene TRBJ2-5, with 9 nucleotides matching TRBD2. CDR3 length: 17 residues. Germline V CDR1 and CDR2: SGHNT, YENEEA. The ends lost 5 bases at V and 4 bases at J; junction bases unmatched: 14. The CDR3 bases are TGTGCCAGCAGCCCTGGGACTAGCCCCCTAGTAGGAGAGACCCAGTACTTC. This translates into CASSPGTSPLVGETQYF.

The chain combines TRBV27 with TRBJ1-3; no clear D gene. CDR1 is MNHEY, CDR2 SMNVEV, per germline (reference sequence). The CDR3 is 15 amino acids. The germline V and J ends were trimmed by 5 bases and 0 bases, with 11 bases remaining between them. The chain's CDR3 is CASSAQYPSGNTIYF. The CDR3 DNA is TGTGCCAGCAGTGCCCAATATCCCTCTGGAAACACCATATATTTT.

This clone has a single count. V and J are TRBV5-1 and TRBJ2-3, with D perhaps matching TRBD1 (7 bases). V lost 5 bases to trimming and J lost 2 bases, with 12 bases between them. CDR3 size: 14 residues. The V gene's germline CDR1 is SGHRS and CDR2 YFSETQ. The CDR3 bases are TGCGCCAGCAGGGCGGGACAGCCCACAGATACGCAGTATTTT. Translated: CASRAGQPTDTQYF.

The chain combines TRBV3-1 (or the pseudogene TRBV3-2) with TRBJ2-3; D is undetermined. The CDR3 loop spans 15 amino acids. The germline V and J ends were trimmed by 6 bases and 8 bases, with 21 bases remaining between them. Germline V lookup: CDR1 LGHDT, CDR2 YNNKEL (reference sequence). CDR3 nucleotide sequence: TGTGCCAGCAGGAGCGCGAACCTGGGGTTCGGTACGCAGTATTTT. Encoded protein: CASRSANLGFGTQYF.

The chain carries TRBV18 and TRBJ2-3; no reliable D call. Deletions cut 3 bases from V and 1 base from J, with 11 bases between. Germline loops: CDR1 KGHSH, CDR2 LQKENI. The CDR3 spans 15 residues. CDR3 DNA sequence: TGTGCCAGCTCACCCGCGACATCCCGCACAGATACGCAGTATTTT. Protein sequence: CASSPATSRTDTQYF.

This chain connects TRBV4-1 to TRBJ2-3, with 7 bases that match TRBD2. The CDR3 is 16 amino acids. The V segment lost 1 base and the J segment 4 bases; nucleotides outside the gene matches: 8. Germline assignment: CDR1 MGHRA and CDR2 YSYEKL. The CDR3 DNA follows: TGCGCCAGCAGCCAAGGGTGGGGGGGGTCCCCAGATACGCAGTATTTT. This gives the protein CASSQGWGGSPDTQYF.

This chain joins TRBV2 and TRBJ2-5, with D tentatively TRBD2 (5 bases). Germline values: CDR1 SNHLY, CDR2 FYNNEI. The V end was cut by 7 bases, the J end by 0 bases, with 12 bases between. This CDR3 is built from 14 residues. As DNA, the CDR3 is TGTGCCAGCACGTCTTCGGGGAACCAAGAGACCCAGTACTTC. Amino acids: CASTSSGNQETQYF.

The chain uses TRBV4-1 and TRBJ1-3, with a tentative D call TRBD1 (5 bases). Germline CDR1 and CDR2: MGHRA and YSYEKL. This CDR3 contains 15 residues. Trimming pared 0 bases from V and 4 bases from J, leaving 10 bases between. CDR3 residues: CASSQEWGPGNTIYF. The CDR3 nucleotides are TGCGCCAGCAGCCAAGAATGGGGACCAGGAAACACCATATATTTT.

The chain combines TRBV6-5 with TRBJ1-5; D gene unclear. Germline lookup yields CDR1 MNHEY and CDR2 SVGAGI. V lost 7 bases and J lost 0, with 13 bases in between. The CDR3 has 15 amino acids. The CDR3 DNA is TGTGCCAGCAAGAGGGATCCTAATAGCAATCAGCCCCAGCATTTT. Translation: CASKRDPNSNQPQHF.